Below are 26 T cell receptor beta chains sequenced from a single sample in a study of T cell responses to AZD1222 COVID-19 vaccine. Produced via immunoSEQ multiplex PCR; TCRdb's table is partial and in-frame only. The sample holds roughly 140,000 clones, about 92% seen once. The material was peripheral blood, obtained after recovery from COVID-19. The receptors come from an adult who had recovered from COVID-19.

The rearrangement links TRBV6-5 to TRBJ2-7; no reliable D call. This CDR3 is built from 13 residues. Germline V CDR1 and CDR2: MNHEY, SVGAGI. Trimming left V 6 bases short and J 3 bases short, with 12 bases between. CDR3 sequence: CASRMDGYYEQYF. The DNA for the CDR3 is TGTGCCAGCAGAATGGACGGATACTACGAGCAGTACTTC.

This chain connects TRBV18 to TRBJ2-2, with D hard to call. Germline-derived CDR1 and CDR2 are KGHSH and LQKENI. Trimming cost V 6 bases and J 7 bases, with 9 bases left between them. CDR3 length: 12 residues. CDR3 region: CASSPSLGELFF. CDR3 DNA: TGTGCCAGCTCTCCCTCCCTCGGGGAGCTGTTTTTT.

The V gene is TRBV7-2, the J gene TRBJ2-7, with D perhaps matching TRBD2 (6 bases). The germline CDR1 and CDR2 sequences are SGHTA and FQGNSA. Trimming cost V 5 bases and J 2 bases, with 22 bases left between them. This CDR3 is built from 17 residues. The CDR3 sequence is CASSMPRTGTAPYEQYF. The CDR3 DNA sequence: TGTGCCAGCAGCATGCCAAGGACCGGGACTGCCCCCTACGAGCAGTACTTC.

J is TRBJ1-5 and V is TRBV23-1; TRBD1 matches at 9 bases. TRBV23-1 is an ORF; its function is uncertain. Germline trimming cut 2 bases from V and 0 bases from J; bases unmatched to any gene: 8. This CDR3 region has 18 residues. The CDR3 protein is CASSQPGQGFFSNQPQHF. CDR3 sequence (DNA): TGCGCCAGCAGTCAACCAGGACAGGGGTTCTTTAGCAATCAGCCCCAGCATTTT.

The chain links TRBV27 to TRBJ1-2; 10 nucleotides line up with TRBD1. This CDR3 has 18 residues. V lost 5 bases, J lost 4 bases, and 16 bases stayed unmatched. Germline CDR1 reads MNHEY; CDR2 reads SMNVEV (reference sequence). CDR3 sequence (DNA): TGTGCCAGCAGTCCAACCCCCAGACAGGGGGCTTCTGGCTATGGCTACACCTTC. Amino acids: CASSPTPRQGASGYGYTF.

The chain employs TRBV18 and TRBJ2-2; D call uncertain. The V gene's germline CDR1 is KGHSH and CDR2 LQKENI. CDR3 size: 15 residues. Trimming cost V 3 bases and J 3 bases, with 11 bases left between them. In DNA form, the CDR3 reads TGTGCCAGCTCACCTCGAGTTGGGGACACCGGGGAGCTGTTTTTT. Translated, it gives CASSPRVGDTGELFF.

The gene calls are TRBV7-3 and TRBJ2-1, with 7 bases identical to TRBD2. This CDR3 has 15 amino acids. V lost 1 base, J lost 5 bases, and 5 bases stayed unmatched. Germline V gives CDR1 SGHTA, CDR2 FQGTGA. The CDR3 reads CASSLMGTINNEQFF. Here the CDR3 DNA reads TGTGCCAGCAGCTTAATGGGGACTATAAACAATGAGCAGTTCTTC.

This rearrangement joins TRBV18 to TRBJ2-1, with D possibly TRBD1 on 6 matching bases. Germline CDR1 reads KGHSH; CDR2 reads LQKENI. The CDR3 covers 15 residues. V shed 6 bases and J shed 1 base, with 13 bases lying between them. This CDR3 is CASSQDSKSYNEQFF. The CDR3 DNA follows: TGTGCCAGCTCGCAGGACAGTAAGTCCTACAATGAGCAGTTCTTC.

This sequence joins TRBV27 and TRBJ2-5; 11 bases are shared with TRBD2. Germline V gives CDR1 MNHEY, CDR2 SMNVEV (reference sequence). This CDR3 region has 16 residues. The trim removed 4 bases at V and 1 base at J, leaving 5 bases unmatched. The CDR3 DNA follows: TGTGCCAGCAGTTCGAGGACTAGCGGGTTCCAAGAGACCCAGTACTTC. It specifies CASSSRTSGFQETQYF.

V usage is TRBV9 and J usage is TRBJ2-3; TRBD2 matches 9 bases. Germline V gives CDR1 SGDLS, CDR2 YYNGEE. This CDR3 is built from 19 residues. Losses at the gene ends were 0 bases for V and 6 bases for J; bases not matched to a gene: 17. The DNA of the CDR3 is TGTGCCAGCAGCGTAGAAGCGGGAGGTTTCGGGTCTTTGTTCGATACGCAGTATTTT. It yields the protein CASSVEAGGFGSLFDTQYF.

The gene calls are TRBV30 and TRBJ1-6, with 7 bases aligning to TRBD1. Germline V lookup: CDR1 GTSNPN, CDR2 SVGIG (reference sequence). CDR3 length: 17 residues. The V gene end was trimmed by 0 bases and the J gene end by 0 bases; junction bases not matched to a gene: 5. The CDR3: CAWSVRGRSSYNSPLHF. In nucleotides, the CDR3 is TGTGCCTGGAGTGTAAGGGGGCGGAGCTCCTATAATTCACCCCTCCACTTT.

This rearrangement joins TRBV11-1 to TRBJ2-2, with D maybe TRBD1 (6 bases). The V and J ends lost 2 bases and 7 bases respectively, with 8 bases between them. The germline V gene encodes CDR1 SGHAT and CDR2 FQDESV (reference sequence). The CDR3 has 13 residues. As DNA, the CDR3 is TGTGCCAGCAGCTTACAGGGGAGCGGGGAGCTGTTTTTT. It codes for CASSLQGSGELFF.

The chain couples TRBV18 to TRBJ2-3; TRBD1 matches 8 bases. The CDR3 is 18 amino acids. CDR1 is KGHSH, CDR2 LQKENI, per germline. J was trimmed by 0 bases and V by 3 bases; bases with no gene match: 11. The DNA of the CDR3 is TGTGCCAGCTCACCCGTGATGTTCGGACAGGGAAGCACAGATACGCAGTATTTT. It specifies CASSPVMFGQGSTDTQYF.

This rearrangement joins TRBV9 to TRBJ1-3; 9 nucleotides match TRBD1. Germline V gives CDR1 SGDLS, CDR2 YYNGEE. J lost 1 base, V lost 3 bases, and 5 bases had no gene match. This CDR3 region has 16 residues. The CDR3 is CASSGGTGQSGNTIYF. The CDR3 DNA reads TGTGCCAGCAGCGGGGGGACAGGGCAATCTGGAAACACCATATATTTT.

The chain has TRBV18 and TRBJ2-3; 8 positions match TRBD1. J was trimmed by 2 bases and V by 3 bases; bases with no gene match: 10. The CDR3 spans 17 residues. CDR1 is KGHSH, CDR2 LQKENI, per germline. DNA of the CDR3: TGTGCCAGCTCACCTAGGACAGGGCCCGTCCCCACAGATACGCAGTATTTT. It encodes CASSPRTGPVPTDTQYF.

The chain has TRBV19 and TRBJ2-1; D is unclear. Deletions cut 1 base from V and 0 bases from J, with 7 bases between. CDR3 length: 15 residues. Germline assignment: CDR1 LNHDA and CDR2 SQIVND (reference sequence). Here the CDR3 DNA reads TGTGCCAGTAGTATAGCACTGCCCTCCTACAATGAGCAGTTCTTC. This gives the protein CASSIALPSYNEQFF.

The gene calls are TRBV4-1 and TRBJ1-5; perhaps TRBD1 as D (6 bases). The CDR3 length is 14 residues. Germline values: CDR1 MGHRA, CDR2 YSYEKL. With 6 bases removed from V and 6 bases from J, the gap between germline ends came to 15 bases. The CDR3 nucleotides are TGCGCCAGCAGACCTTTGATAGGGGGTCAGCCCCAGCATTTT. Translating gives CASRPLIGGQPQHF.

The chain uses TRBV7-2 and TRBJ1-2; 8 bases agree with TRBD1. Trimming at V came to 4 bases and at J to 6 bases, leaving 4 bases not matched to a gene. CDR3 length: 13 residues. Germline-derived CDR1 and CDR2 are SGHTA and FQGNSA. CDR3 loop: CASSSRQGNGYTF. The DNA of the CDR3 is TGTGCCAGCAGCTCTCGACAGGGGAATGGCTACACCTTC.

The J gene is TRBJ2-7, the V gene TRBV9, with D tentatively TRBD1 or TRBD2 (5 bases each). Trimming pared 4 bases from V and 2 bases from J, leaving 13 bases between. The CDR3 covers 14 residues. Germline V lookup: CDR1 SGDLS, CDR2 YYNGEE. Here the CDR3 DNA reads TGTGCCAGCAGCTTTGGGACGGAGACCTACGAGCAGTACTTC. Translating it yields CASSFGTETYEQYF. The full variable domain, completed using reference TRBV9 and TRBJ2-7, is DSGVTQTPKHLITATGQRVTLRCSPRSGDLSVYWYQQSLDQGLQFLIQYYNGEERAKGNILERFSAQQFPDLHSELNLSSLELGDSALYFCASSFGTETYEQYFGPGTRLTVT.

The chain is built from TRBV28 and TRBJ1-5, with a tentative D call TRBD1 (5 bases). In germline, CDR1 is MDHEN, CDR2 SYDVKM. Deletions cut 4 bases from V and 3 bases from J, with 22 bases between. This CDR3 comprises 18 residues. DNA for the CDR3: TGTGCCAGCAGTTCATCCCTTGAGGGGCAGGGAGACAATCAGCCCCAGCATTTT. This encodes CASSSSLEGQGDNQPQHF.

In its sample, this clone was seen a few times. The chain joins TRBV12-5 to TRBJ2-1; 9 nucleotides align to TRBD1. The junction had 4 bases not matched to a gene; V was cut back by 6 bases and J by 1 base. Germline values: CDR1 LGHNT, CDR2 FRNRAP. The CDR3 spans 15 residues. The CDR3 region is CASGPGQGSYNEQFF. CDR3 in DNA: TGTGCTAGTGGACCTGGACAGGGGTCCTACAATGAGCAGTTCTTC.

The CDR3 sequence is CATSRGGTAAYEQYF. In DNA, the CDR3 is TGTGCCACCAGCAGAGGGGGGACAGCAGCCTACGAGCAGTACTTC. The chain couples TRBV15 to TRBJ2-7; 7 nucleotides match TRBD1. Germline trimming cut 1 base from V and 2 bases from J; bases unmatched to any gene: 5. There are 15 residues in the CDR3. Per the germline V gene, CDR1 is LNHNV and CDR2 is YYDKDF (reference sequence).

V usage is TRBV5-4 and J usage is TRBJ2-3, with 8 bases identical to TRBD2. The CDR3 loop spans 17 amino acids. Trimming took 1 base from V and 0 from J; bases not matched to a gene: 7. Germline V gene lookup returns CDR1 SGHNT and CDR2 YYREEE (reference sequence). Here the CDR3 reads CASSLTLTSGSTDTQYF. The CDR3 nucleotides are TGTGCCAGCAGCTTGACCCTCACTAGCGGTAGCACAGATACGCAGTATTTT.

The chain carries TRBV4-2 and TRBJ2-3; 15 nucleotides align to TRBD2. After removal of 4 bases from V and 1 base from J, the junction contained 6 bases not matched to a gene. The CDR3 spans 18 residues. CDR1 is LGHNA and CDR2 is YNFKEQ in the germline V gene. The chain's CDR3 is CASSPRTSGRAGTDTQYF. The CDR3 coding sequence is TGTGCCAGCAGCCCGAGGACTAGCGGGAGGGCCGGCACAGATACGCAGTATTTT.

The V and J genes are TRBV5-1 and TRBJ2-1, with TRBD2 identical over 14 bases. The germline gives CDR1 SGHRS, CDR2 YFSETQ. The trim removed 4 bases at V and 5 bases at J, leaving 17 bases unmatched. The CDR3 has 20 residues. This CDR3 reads CASSTRSTGTSGRAHNEQFF. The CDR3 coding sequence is TGCGCCAGCAGCACCCGGAGCACCGGGACTAGCGGGAGAGCCCACAATGAGCAGTTCTTC. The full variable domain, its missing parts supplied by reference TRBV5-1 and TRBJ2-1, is KAGVTQTPRYLIKTRGQQVTLSCSPISGHRSVSWYQQTPGQGLQFLFEYFSETQRNKGNFPGRFSGRQFSNSRSEMNVSTLELGDSALYLCASSTRSTGTSGRAHNEQFFGPGTRLTVL.

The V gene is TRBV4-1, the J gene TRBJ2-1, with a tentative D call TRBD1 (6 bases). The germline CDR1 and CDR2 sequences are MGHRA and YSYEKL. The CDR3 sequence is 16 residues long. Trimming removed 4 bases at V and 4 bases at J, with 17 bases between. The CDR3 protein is CASSRQEGTGYNEQFF. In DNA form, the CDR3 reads TGCGCCAGCAGCCGACAGGAAGGGACCGGGTACAATGAGCAGTTCTTC.